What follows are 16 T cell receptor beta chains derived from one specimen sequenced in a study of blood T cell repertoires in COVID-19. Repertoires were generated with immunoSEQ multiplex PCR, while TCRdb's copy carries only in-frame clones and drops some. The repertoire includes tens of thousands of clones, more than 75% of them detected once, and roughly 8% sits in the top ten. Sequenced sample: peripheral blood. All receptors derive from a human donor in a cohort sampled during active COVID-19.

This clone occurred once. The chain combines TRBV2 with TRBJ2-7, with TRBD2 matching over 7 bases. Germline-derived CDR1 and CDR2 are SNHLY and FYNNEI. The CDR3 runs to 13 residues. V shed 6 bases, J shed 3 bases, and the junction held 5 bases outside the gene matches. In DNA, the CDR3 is TGTGCCAGCAGGGGGAGGGGATACTACGAGCAGTACTTC. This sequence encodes CASRGRGYYEQYF.

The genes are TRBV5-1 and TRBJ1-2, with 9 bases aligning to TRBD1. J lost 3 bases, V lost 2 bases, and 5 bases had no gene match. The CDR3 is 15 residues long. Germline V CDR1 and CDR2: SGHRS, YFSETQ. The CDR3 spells CASSLTGGADYGYTF. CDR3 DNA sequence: TGCGCCAGCAGCTTAACAGGGGGCGCCGACTATGGCTACACCTTC.

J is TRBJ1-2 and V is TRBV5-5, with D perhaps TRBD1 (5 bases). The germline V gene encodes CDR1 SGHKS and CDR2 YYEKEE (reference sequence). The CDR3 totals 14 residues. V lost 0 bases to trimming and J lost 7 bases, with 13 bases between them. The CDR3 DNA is TGTGCCAGCAGCTTGGTTTTCGGGGGAAGTGGCTACACCTTC. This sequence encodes CASSLVFGGSGYTF. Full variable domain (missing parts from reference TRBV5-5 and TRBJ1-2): DAGVTQSPTHLIKTRGQQVTLRCSPISGHKSVSWYQQVLGQGPQFIFQYYEKEERGRGNFPDRFSARQFPNYSSELNVNALLLGDSALYLCASSLVFGGSGYTFGSGTRLTVV.

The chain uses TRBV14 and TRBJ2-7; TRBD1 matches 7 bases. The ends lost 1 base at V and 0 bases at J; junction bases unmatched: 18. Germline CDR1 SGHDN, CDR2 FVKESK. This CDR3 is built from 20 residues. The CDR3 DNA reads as TGTGCCAGCAGCCAAGCCAGACAGGGCCTCCTTTCCATATTCTCCTACGAGCAGTACTTC. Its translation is CASSQARQGLLSIFSYEQYF. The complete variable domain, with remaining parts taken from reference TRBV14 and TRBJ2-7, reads EAGVTQFPSHSVIEKGQTVTLRCDPISGHDNLYWYRRVMGKEIKFLLHFVKESKQDESGMPNNRFLAERTGGTYSTLKVQPAELEDSGVYFCASSQARQGLLSIFSYEQYFGPGTRLTVT.

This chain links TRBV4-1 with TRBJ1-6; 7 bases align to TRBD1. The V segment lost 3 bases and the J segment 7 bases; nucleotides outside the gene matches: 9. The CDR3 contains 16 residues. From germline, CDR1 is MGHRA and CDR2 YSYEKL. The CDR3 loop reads CASSQARGRGNSPLHF. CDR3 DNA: TGCGCCAGCAGCCAGGCGCGCGGCAGGGGGAATTCACCCCTCCACTTT.

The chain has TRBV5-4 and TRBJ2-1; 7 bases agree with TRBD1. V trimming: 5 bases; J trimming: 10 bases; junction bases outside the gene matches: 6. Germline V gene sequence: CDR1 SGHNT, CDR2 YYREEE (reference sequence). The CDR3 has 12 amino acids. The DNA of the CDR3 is TGTGCCAGCAGTCGACAGGGCGGCGAGCAGTTCTTC. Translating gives CASSRQGGEQFF.

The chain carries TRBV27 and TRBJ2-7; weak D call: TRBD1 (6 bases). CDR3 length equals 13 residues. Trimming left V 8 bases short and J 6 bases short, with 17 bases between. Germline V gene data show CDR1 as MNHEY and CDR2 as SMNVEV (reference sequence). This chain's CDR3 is CASGHVQGSEQYF. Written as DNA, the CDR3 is TGTGCCAGCGGGCACGTACAGGGAAGCGAGCAGTACTTC.

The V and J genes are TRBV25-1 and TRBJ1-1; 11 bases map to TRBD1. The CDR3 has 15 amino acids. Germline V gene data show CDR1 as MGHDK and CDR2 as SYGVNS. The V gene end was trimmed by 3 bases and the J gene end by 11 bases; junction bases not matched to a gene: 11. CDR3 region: CASSESDRGRRAAFF. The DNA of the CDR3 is TGTGCCAGCAGTGAGTCGGACAGGGGGCGCCGGGCGGCTTTCTTT.

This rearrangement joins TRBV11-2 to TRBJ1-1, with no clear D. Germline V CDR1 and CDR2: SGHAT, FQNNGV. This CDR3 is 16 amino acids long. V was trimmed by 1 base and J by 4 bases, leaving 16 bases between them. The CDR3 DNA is TGTGCCAGCAGCTTAGTTCAGCGGAAGGGCGCCACTGAAGCTTTCTTT. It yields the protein CASSLVQRKGATEAFF.

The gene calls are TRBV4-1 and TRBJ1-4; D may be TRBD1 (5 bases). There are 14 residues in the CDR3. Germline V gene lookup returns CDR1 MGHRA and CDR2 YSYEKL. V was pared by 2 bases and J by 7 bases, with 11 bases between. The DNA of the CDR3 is TGCGCCAGCAGCCAACAATTCGGGGGTGAAAAACTGTTTTTT. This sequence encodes CASSQQFGGEKLFF.

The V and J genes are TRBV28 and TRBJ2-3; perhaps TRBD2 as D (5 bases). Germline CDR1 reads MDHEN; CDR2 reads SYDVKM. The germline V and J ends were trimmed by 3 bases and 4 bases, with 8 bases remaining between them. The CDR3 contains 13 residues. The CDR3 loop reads CASSFRESDTQYF. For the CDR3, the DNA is TGTGCCAGCAGTTTTAGGGAGTCAGATACGCAGTATTTT.

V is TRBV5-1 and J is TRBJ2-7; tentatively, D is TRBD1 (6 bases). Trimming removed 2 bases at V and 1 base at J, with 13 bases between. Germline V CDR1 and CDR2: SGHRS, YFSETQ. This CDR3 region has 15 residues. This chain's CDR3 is CASSFRTDPSYEQYF. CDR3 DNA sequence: TGCGCCAGCAGCTTCCGGACAGACCCATCCTACGAGCAGTACTTC.

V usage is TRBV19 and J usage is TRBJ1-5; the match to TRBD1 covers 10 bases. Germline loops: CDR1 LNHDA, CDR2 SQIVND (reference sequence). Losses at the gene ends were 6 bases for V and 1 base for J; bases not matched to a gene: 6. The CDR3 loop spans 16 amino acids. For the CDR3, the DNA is TGTGCCAGTAGGAGGGACAGGGGTTTGAGCAATCAGCCCCAGCATTTT. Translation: CASRRDRGLSNQPQHF.

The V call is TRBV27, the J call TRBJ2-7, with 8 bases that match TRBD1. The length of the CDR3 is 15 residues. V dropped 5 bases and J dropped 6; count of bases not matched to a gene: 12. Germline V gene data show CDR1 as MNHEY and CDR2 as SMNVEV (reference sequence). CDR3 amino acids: CASSLPGTGGVEQYF. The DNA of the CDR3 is TGTGCCAGCAGTCTCCCGGGGACAGGAGGGGTCGAGCAGTACTTC.

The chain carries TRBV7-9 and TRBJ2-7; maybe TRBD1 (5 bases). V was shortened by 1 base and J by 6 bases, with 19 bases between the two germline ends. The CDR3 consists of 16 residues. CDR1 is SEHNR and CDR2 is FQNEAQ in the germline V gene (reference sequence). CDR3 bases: TGTGCCAGCAGCTTAGGAGTTTCTCCAGGGAATAGCGAGCAGTACTTC. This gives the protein CASSLGVSPGNSEQYF.

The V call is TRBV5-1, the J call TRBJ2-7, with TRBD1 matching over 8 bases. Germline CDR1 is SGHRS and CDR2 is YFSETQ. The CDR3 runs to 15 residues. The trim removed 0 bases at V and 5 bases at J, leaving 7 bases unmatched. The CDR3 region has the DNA TGCGCCAGCAGCTTGGAGTCCAGGGGGCTGGACGAGCAGTACTTC. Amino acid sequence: CASSLESRGLDEQYF.